The source of this T cell receptor beta chain is a study of blood T cells in healthy people across ages. General observations from the study: Age brought a roughly linear fall in TCR beta diversity measured per million T cells.

In regard to this clonotype: As yet, its antigen is unknown.

The second PCR ran 7 to 11 cycles with a sample-barcoded 5' primer and J-beta primers. Every single cDNA molecule received a tag from a template-switch adaptor with 12 random nucleotides. TCRdb reprocessed the 5' RACE reads via MiXCR and lists one record per CDR3 protein. The sample has 1 million to 1.2 million distinct CDR3 sequences; more than 30% are singletons. This CDR3 comprises 16 residues. V lost 4 bases, J lost 4 bases, and 7 bases stayed unmatched. The chain has TRBV12-3 or TRBV12-4 and TRBJ2-2, with 9 bases fitting TRBD1. Sequencing input: blood. This clonotype was sampled from a man aged 18 to 29 in good health. In DNA, the CDR3 is TGTGCCAGCAGTTCCGGGACAGGGATCAGCACCGGGGAGCTGTTTTTT. Its protein is CASSSGTGISTGELFF.